The clone carrying this T cell receptor (beta chain) has only a few counts. Its antigen is unknown. The table came from immunoSEQ multiplex PCR; TCRdb's copy has only in-frame clones and leaves some out. The repertoire holds around 9,900 clones, with 88% as singletons. This specimen comes from a study of immune evolution from preneoplasia to lung adenocarcinoma. Study-wide results and caveats: Later-stage lesions appeared to have more T cells, more diversity, less clonality.

Germline V gene lookup returns CDR1 MGHRA and CDR2 YSYEKL. The ends lost 0 bases at V and 8 bases at J; junction bases unmatched: 6. The CDR3 has 15 residues. Sequencing used FFPE invasive lung adenocarcinoma tissue. The chain joins TRBV4-1 to TRBJ2-1; 8 bases are shared with TRBD2. The TCR sequence derives from a person aged 65-85 years with invasive lung adenocarcinoma. Some clones in this sample may be carry-over from other donors' samples. The CDR3 loop reads CASSQERGGFHEQFF. CDR3 DNA sequence: TGCGCCAGCAGCCAAGAACGGGGGGGCTTTCATGAGCAGTTCTTC.